This is a list of T cell receptor beta chains from one sample in a study of T cells in narcolepsy. Assay used: immunoSEQ multiplex PCR; TCRdb lists only in-frame clones, some missing. The sample has fewer than 40,000 clones; about 80% are singletons. Material for sequencing was memory (CD45RA-) CD4+ T cells from blood. The receptor set was obtained from a human donor in good health. Each CDR3 is given with its conserved first and last residue. A D gene is named only where the DNA matches it firmly. Clone sizes are given selectively: once, few, many, or a class where the clone is expanded.

>TRBJ1-1|TRBV10-3|-|-
TGTGCCACACGAGGACTCCCGAACACTGAAGCTTTCTTT
CATRGLPNTEAFF
>TRBJ1-1|TRBV14|once|-
TGTGCCAGCAGTCCAAGGATATCCAGGGGCCGGTACATGAACACTGAAGCTTTCTTT
CASSPRISRGRYMNTEAFF
>TRBJ2-5|TRBV18|-|TRBD1
TGTGCCAGCTCACCAAGACAGGGCAAGTTGGAGACCCAGTACTTC
CASSPRQGKLETQYF
>TRBJ1-3|TRBV13|-|-
TGTGCCAGCAGCTTTGGGGGGGCCTCGGGAAACACCATATATTTT
CASSFGGASGNTIYF
>TRBJ1-4|TRBV18|-|-
TGTGCCAGCTCACCAGGAGCAACTAATGAAAAACTGTTTTTT
CASSPGATNEKLFF
>TRBJ1-5|TRBV19|-|TRBD1
TGTGCCAGTAGTATAGGCTGGACAGGCCTCTCTAGCAATCAGCCCCAGCATTTT
CASSIGWTGLSSNQPQHF
>TRBJ2-2|TRBV11-3|-|-
TGTGCCAGCAGCTCGGCGGAGGGGCGTAGCACCGGGGAGCTGTTTTTT
CASSSAEGRSTGELFF
>TRBJ2-7|TRBV6-1|-|TRBD1
TGTGCCAGCAGTCCCCGACAGGGGCCCTCCTACGAGCAGTACTTC
CASSPRQGPSYEQYF
>TRBJ1-1|TRBV7-8|-|-
TGTGCCAGCAGCTTAGTGGGATTCACTGAAGCTTTCTTT
CASSLVGFTEAFF
>TRBJ2-2|TRBV7-2|-|TRBD2
TGTGCCAGCAGCGATCGAACTAGCGTGAACACCGGGGAGCTGTTTTTT
CASSDRTSVNTGELFF
>TRBJ1-1|TRBV15|-|-
TGTGCCACCAGCAGGGAGAGGACACAGAACACTGAAGCTTTCTTT
CATSRERTQNTEAFF
>TRBJ1-1|TRBV19|-|TRBD1
TGTGCCAGTAGAGGGACAGGGCGGGAGGAAGCTTTCTTT
CASRGTGREEAFF
>TRBJ1-1|TRBV5-4|-|-
TGTGCCAGCAGCTGGGCGGGGGCTATGAACACTGAAGCTTTCTTT
CASSWAGAMNTEAFF
>TRBJ2-7|TRBV7-2|-|-
TGTGCCAGCAGCCGGGCGACGGAGAACGCCTACGAGCAGTACTTC
CASSRATENAYEQYF
>TRBJ2-7|TRBV6-6|-|TRBD1
TGTGCCAGCAGTTCCGGACAGGGACAGGCCTACGAGCAGTACTTC
CASSSGQGQAYEQYF
>TRBJ1-5|TRBV7-8|-|-
TGTGCCAGCAGCGGGACGGACAATCAGCCCCAGCATTTT
CASSGTDNQPQHF
>TRBJ1-2|TRBV5-1|-|-
TGCGCCAGCAGCTACGACGCAGGGGACGACTATGGCTACACCTTC
CASSYDAGDDYGYTF
>TRBJ1-2|TRBV11-2|-|-
TGTGCCAGCAGCTCCAACCCATATGGCTACACCTTC
CASSSNPYGYTF
>TRBJ2-1|TRBV5-4|-|-
TGTGCCAGCACCCCCTACCGTGCCCTAACCTACAATGAGCAGTTCTTC
CASTPYRALTYNEQFF
>TRBJ2-2|TRBV5-1|-|-
TGCGCCAGGACGGGAGCGATTATGAACACCGGGGAGCTGTTTTTT
CARTGAIMNTGELFF
>TRBJ1-1|TRBV9|-|TRBD1
TGTGCCAGCAGCCCAAAAAGTAGGGGGCCTGGCGAGGTTGGAGCTTTCTTT
CASSPKSRGPGEVGAFF
>TRBJ1-6|TRBV27|few|-
TGTGCCAGCAGTTTAGTCGGGGTTTCACCCCTCCACTTT
CASSLVGVSPLHF
>TRBJ2-7|TRBV7-8|-|TRBD1
TGTGCCAGCAGCAAGCATTCCGGGACAGGGACCTACGAGCAGTACTTC
CASSKHSGTGTYEQYF